This note documents a single T cell receptor (beta chain) sequence. Its antigen is as yet unknown. The data are from a study of CD8+ T cells in alopecia areata. Study-wide context: Treated patients were dosed with oral tofacitinib, taking 5 to 10 mg twice daily. Study-wide findings and caveats: Sequencing of scalp tissue also captures the resident alphabeta T cells of normal skin.

cDNA serving as the sequencing template came from extracted, reverse transcribed RNA. Libraries were prepared by immunoSEQ multiplex PCR; TCRdb keeps only in-frame clonotypes and omits some of them. Of approximately 180,000 clones listed, approximately 56% are singletons. CD4+ and CD8+ T cells were sorted from PBMCs. CDR1 is SGDLS, CDR2 YYNGEE, per germline. The CDR3 has 11 residues. V lost 6 bases and J 3 bases, leaving 7 bases between the germline ends. The source was CD4+ T cells sorted from blood, collected at week 0. The chain combines TRBV9 with TRBJ2-7; D gene ambiguous. The sequence derives from a human donor with alopecia areata. CDR3: CASTGHYEQYF. DNA of the CDR3: TGTGCCAGCACCGGTCACTACGAGCAGTACTTC.